A single T cell receptor (beta chain) is shown here with its context. The antigen is unknown. From germline, CDR1 is MNHEY and CDR2 SVGEGT. This CDR3 has 13 residues. UMI-labeled 5' RACE yielded the TRB cDNA libraries. TCRdb derives one entry per CDR3 protein from the 5' RACE reads, leaving out DNA. The sample is made up of 130,000 to 150,000 distinct CDR3 sequences, and the top ten hold 0.25% to 0.35% of it. The data stem from a study of CXCR3-negative and CXCR3-positive naive CD8 T cells. Study-wide results and limits: Hydrophobicity of TRB CDR3s was greater in CXCR3-positive naive cells than in CXCR3-negative naive cells. Surface CD5 looked about the same in the naive subsets, so the authors worked out TCR strength from TRB CDR3 properties.

V and J are TRBV6-2 or TRBV6-3 and TRBJ2-7; TCRdb outputs TRBD1, but without DNA this stays unchecked. The origin of this receptor is a human donor in good health. Some clones in this sample may be carry-over from other donors' samples. Sample: naive CXCR3+ CD8+ T cells from blood. Subset here: CD45RO-CCR7+CD27+CD95- naive CD8+ T cells expressing CXCR3 (TNR3+). CDR3 sequence reads: CASSWTGGYEQYF.